This TCR beta chain stems from a study of shared clonotypes between healthy human individuals. The CDR3 runs to 15 residues. V was clipped by 9 bases and J by 12 bases, with 27 bases between them. CDR1 SGHVS and CDR2 FQNEAQ come from the germline V gene. Method: immunoSEQ multiplex PCR; TCRdb's copy keeps in-frame clones and lacks some. The repertoire consists of about 110,000 clones, with 68% occurring once and the leading ten covering approximately 23%. This sequence joins TRBV7-8 and TRBJ1-5; possibly TRBD1 for D (6 bases). The sequence derives from a woman aged 25 to 39 in good health. The sample was memory CD8+ T cells sorted from blood. Subset given: CD45RO+ cells pooled with CCR7-negative TemRA cells. The CDR3 reads CARISPGINPQGQHF. DNA of the CDR3: TGTGCCAGGATCTCACCCGGGATTAATCCACAGGGCCAGCATTTT.